These 9 T cell receptor beta chains share one sample of origin, sequenced in a study of blood T cells in healthy people across ages. A second PCR of roughly 7 to 11 cycles used a sample-barcoded 5' primer and a J-beta primer mix. TCRdb independently ran MiXCR on the 5' RACE reads; one entry per CDR3 protein. The sample contains around 1,800,000 distinct CDR3 sequences, about two fifths of which appear only once. The sequencing input was blood. The receptors derive from a human donor in good health.

The chain combines TRBV24-1 with TRBJ2-1; 10 bases agree with TRBD1. CDR1 is KGHDR and CDR2 is SFDVKD in the germline V gene. The CDR3 runs 17 residues. After removal of 3 bases from V and 2 bases from J, the junction contained 6 bases not matched to a gene. Here the CDR3 DNA reads TGTGCCACCAGTGATGCGCCGGGACAGGGGACCTACAATGAGCAGTTCTTC. It translates to CATSDAPGQGTYNEQFF.

The chain couples TRBV7-2 to TRBJ2-7; 10 bases map to TRBD2. CDR1 is SGHTA, CDR2 FQGNSA, per germline. CDR3 length: 15 residues. With V trimmed by 2 bases and J by 4 bases, 5 bases remained unmatched. DNA of the CDR3: TGTGCCAGCAGCTTAAGCCCGGGACTAGCGTACGAGCAGTACTTC. It specifies CASSLSPGLAYEQYF.

The gene calls are TRBV5-1 and TRBJ2-1; 9 bases are a match to TRBD1. The CDR3 runs 15 residues. CDR1 is SGHRS, CDR2 YFSETQ, per germline. V was clipped by 6 bases and J by 7 bases; unmatched bases: 11. DNA of the CDR3: TGCGCCAGCACAACCGGGACAGGGAGTTGGAATGAGCAGTTCTTC. Protein: CASTTGTGSWNEQFF.

This chain uses TRBV28 with TRBJ1-1; TRBD1 aligns across 11 bases. Trimming at V came to 11 bases and at J to 2 bases, leaving 4 bases not matched to a gene. Germline loops: CDR1 MDHEN, CDR2 SYDVKM. CDR3 length: 13 residues. The DNA of the CDR3 is TGTGCCGGTAGGACAGGGGGCAACACTGAAGCTTTCTTT. Protein: CAGRTGGNTEAFF.

The chain joins TRBV7-2 to TRBJ1-1; TRBD1 matches 7 bases. Germline trimming cut 5 bases from V and 3 bases from J; bases unmatched to any gene: 3. The CDR3 is 13 amino acids. In germline, CDR1 is SGHTA, CDR2 FQGNSA. CDR3 residues: CASSITGDTEAFF. The CDR3 coding sequence is TGTGCCAGCAGCATTACAGGGGACACTGAAGCTTTCTTT. Supplemented by reference TRBV7-2 and TRBJ1-1, the full variable domain reads GAGVSQSPSNKVTEKGKDVELRCDPISGHTALYWYRQSLGQGLEFLIYFQGNSAPDKSGLPSDRFSAERTGGSVSTLTIQRTQQEDSAVYLCASSITGDTEAFFGQGTRLTVV.

This clonotype occurred a few times. The gene calls are TRBV15 and TRBJ2-5; TRBD1 might be the D (6 bases). Germline V gene sequence: CDR1 LNHNV, CDR2 YYDKDF (reference sequence). With 5 bases removed from V and 2 bases from J, the gap between germline ends came to 18 bases. This CDR3 has 16 residues. The CDR3: CATSPAVGGSQETQYF. CDR3 nucleotides: TGTGCCACCAGCCCGGCGGTAGGGGGAAGTCAAGAGACCCAGTACTTC.

The V gene is TRBV29-1, the J gene TRBJ2-5; the match to TRBD2 covers 8 bases. The better agreement between TRBJ2-7 and the DNA end casts doubt on the J call. Germline CDR1 SQVTM, CDR2 ANQGSEA. This CDR3 is built from 17 residues. CDR3 nucleotide sequence: TGCAGCGTTCGGTCAGTCGCCGACGGCGGGGGGACCCACGAGCAGTACTTC. Protein product: CSVRSVADGGGTHEQYF.

The count of this clonotype is one. The J gene is TRBJ2-3, the V gene TRBV6-2 or TRBV6-3; possible D gene TRBD2, 7 bases. The germline V gene encodes CDR1 MNHEY and CDR2 SVGEGT. V gave up 4 bases and J gave up 6 bases, with 20 bases separating them. The CDR3 loop spans 16 amino acids. CDR3 region: CASSLNPGGLLDTQYF. DNA of the CDR3: TGTGCCAGCAGTTTAAACCCGGGGGGCCTGCTGGATACGCAGTATTTT.

CDR3 loop: CASTGDYTDTQYF. The CDR3, as DNA: TGTGCCAGCACGGGCGACTACACAGATACGCAGTATTTT. This chain links TRBV12-3 or TRBV12-4 with TRBJ2-3; weak D call: TRBD2 (5 bases). Trimming left V 7 bases short and J 2 bases short, with 10 bases between. The CDR3 spans 13 residues.